These 15 T cell receptor beta chains were all obtained from the same sample, sequenced in a study of CD8+ T cells in alopecia areata. cDNA prepared by RNA extraction and subsequent reverse transcription served as the template for sequencing. Here immunoSEQ multiplex PCR was the method, and the copy in TCRdb shows in-frame clones only, minus some. The sample lists 110,000 to 150,000 clones, about 47% occurring once. Sample: CD4+ T cells sorted from blood, taken at week 0. The receptors come from a human donor with alopecia areata.

V and J are TRBV15 and TRBJ2-1; TRBD2 agrees at 9 bases. The CDR3 spans 15 residues. After removal of 5 bases from V and 5 bases from J, the junction contained 7 bases not matched to a gene. Germline values: CDR1 LNHNV, CDR2 YYDKDF (reference sequence). CDR3 coding DNA: TGTGCCACCAGCGGACCGGGACTAGCAGACAATGAGCAGTTCTTC. Translation gives CATSGPGLADNEQFF. The whole variable domain, filled in from reference TRBV15 and TRBJ2-1, reads DAMVIQNPRYQVTQFGKPVTLSCSQTLNHNVMYWYQQKSSQAPKLLFHYYDKDFNNEADTPDNFQSRRPNTSFCFLDIRSPGLGDTAMYLCATSGPGLADNEQFFGPGTRLTVL.

V and J are TRBV5-6 and TRBJ1-3; D unresolved. Trimming removed 2 bases at V and 3 bases at J, with 0 bases between. This CDR3 comprises 11 residues. CDR1 SGHDT and CDR2 YYEEEE come from the germline V gene. The CDR3 reads CASSFGNTIYF. The CDR3 region has the DNA TGTGCCAGCAGCTTTGGAAACACCATATATTTT. The full variable domain, its missing parts supplied by reference TRBV5-6 and TRBJ1-3, is DAGVTQSPTHLIKTRGQQVTLRCSPKSGHDTVSWYQQALGQGPQFIFQYYEEEERQRGNFPDRFSGHQFPNYSSELNVNALLLGDSALYLCASSFGNTIYFGEGSWLTVV.

This clone has more than one count but fewer than ten. The chain has TRBV30 and TRBJ2-5, with 10 positions matching TRBD2. From germline, CDR1 is GTSNPN and CDR2 SVGIG (reference sequence). CDR3 length: 13 residues. The ends lost 8 bases at V and 5 bases at J; junction bases unmatched: 8. CDR3 region: CAGRTSGRETQYF. In DNA, the CDR3 is TGTGCCGGCAGGACTAGCGGTCGGGAGACCCAGTACTTC.

The CDR3 region has the DNA TGCGCCAGCAGCCAACAGGGACAGGGTTCCCTAGCCAAAAACATTCAGTACTTC. Translation gives CASSQQGQGSLAKNIQYF. The chain recombines TRBV4-1 with TRBJ2-4; 9 bases are a match to TRBD1. Germline assignment: CDR1 MGHRA and CDR2 YSYEKL. V lost 2 bases, J lost 0 bases, and 8 bases stayed unmatched. The CDR3 extends over 18 amino acids.

CDR3 nucleotides: TGTGCCAGCAGTGAATCCCCCTGGACTGAAGCTTTCTTT. This sequence encodes CASSESPWTEAFF. The chain combines TRBV25-1 with TRBJ1-1, with D unresolved. Germline V gives CDR1 MGHDK, CDR2 SYGVNS. CDR3 length equals 13 residues. The V gene lost 1 base and the J gene lost 5 bases, with 8 bases spanning the gap.

V usage is TRBV5-1 and J usage is TRBJ2-5; 11 positions agree with TRBD2. Losses at the gene ends were 4 bases for V and 1 base for J; bases not matched to a gene: 6. Germline V CDR1 and CDR2: SGHRS, YFSETQ. CDR3 length: 16 residues. CDR3 sequence reads: CASSLGLAVAQETQYF. The CDR3 DNA sequence: TGCGCCAGCAGCCTGGGACTAGCGGTCGCCCAAGAGACCCAGTACTTC.

The chain couples TRBV29-1 to TRBJ1-2; D may be TRBD1 (5 bases). V was cut by 4 bases and J by 7 bases, with 13 bases left in between. The CDR3 contains 12 residues. CDR1 SQVTM and CDR2 ANQGSEA come from the germline V gene. The CDR3 DNA reads TGCAGCGTTGGAATATTGGGGGTTGGCTACACCTTC. The encoded protein is CSVGILGVGYTF.

This clone was counted a few times. This rearrangement joins TRBV29-1 to TRBJ2-1, with TRBD2 matching 7 bases. CDR1 SQVTM and CDR2 ANQGSEA come from the germline V gene. With V trimmed by 4 bases and J by 9 bases, 9 bases remained unmatched. The CDR3 covers 13 residues. The CDR3 region is CSVAGSGKSEQFF. CDR3 DNA: TGCAGCGTTGCGGGAAGCGGGAAAAGTGAGCAGTTCTTC.

This clone was observed a handful of times. This chain uses TRBV7-9 with TRBJ2-1, with 10 bases aligning to TRBD2. The CDR3 extends over 14 amino acids. Germline CDR1 and CDR2: SEHNR and FQNEAQ (reference sequence). Unmatched junction bases numbered 4, after V lost 2 bases and J lost 9 bases. The CDR3, as DNA: TGTGCCAGCAGCTTACTAGCGGGAGCCGGTGAGCAGTTCTTC. Translating it yields CASSLLAGAGEQFF. The entire variable domain, with the rest obtained from reference TRBV7-9 and TRBJ2-1, is as follows: DTGVSQNPRHKITKRGQNVTFRCDPISEHNRLYWYRQTLGQGPEFLTYFQNEAQLEKSRLLSDRFSAERPKGSFSTLEIQRTEQGDSAMYLCASSLLAGAGEQFFGPGTRLTVL.

The sample holds a few counts of this clone. The chain employs TRBV4-1 and TRBJ2-5; the match to TRBD2 covers 12 bases. This CDR3 region has 17 residues. Germline CDR1 reads MGHRA; CDR2 reads YSYEKL. The ends lost 0 bases at V and 5 bases at J; junction bases unmatched: 7. The CDR3: CASSQDLTSGSLETQYF. DNA for the CDR3: TGCGCCAGCAGCCAAGATTTGACTAGCGGGAGTCTGGAGACCCAGTACTTC.

The chain is built from TRBV15 and TRBJ1-5; a possible D gene is TRBD1 (5 bases). The CDR3 covers 14 residues. Germline V gives CDR1 LNHNV, CDR2 YYDKDF (reference sequence). V gave up 2 bases and J gave up 4 bases, with 9 bases separating them. CDR3 in DNA: TGTGCCACCAGCAGATCGGACATTAATCAGCCCCAGCATTTT. It encodes CATSRSDINQPQHF.

This chain joins TRBV12-5 and TRBJ2-1, with 14 bases that match TRBD2. V lost 6 bases to trimming and J lost 8 bases; unmatched junction nucleotides: 6. Germline V gene lookup returns CDR1 LGHNT and CDR2 FRNRAP. The CDR3 consists of 15 residues. CDR3 DNA sequence: TGTGCTAGTGGCCGCCGGACTAGCGGGAGGTATGAGCAGTTCTTC. It codes for CASGRRTSGRYEQFF.

This chain uses TRBV4-2 with TRBJ2-7, with D perhaps given as TRBD1 or TRBD2 (5 bases each). Trimming removed 4 bases at V and 3 bases at J, with 16 bases between. Germline CDR1 LGHNA, CDR2 YNFKEQ. This CDR3 region has 15 residues. The CDR3 is CASSPGGGINYEQYF. In DNA form, the CDR3 reads TGTGCCAGCAGCCCCGGTGGGGGAATTAACTACGAGCAGTACTTC.

The chain employs TRBV30 and TRBJ2-7; the D is unclear. Per the germline V gene, CDR1 is GTSNPN and CDR2 is SVGIG (reference sequence). V shed 2 bases and J shed 0 bases, with 14 bases lying between them. This CDR3 has 15 residues. Here the CDR3 DNA reads TGTGCCTGGAGTCCTCGACGGGCCCTCTCCTACGAGCAGTACTTC. Translating gives CAWSPRRALSYEQYF.

This chain joins TRBV29-1 and TRBJ2-5, with 12 bases fitting TRBD2. The CDR3 extends over 15 amino acids. After removal of 6 bases from V and 0 bases from J, the junction contained 5 bases not matched to a gene. CDR1 and CDR2 from the germline V gene are SQVTM and ANQGSEA. In DNA form, the CDR3 reads TGCAGCGTGCGGACTAGCGGGACGTACCAAGAGACCCAGTACTTC. Translating gives CSVRTSGTYQETQYF. The whole variable domain, filled in from reference TRBV29-1 and TRBJ2-5, reads SAVISQKPSRDICQRGTSLTIQCQVDSQVTMMFWYRQQPGQSLTLIATANQGSEATYESGFVIDKFPISRPNLTFSTLTVSNMSPEDSSIYLCSVRTSGTYQETQYFGPGTRLLVL.